A selection of T cell receptor beta chains follows, all from one sample in a study of shared clonotypes between healthy human individuals. The table came from immunoSEQ multiplex PCR; TCRdb's copy has only in-frame clones and leaves some out. Of hundreds of thousands of clones listed, just over 75% are singletons. Sequenced: PBMCs. The receptors originated from a woman between 40 and 50 years old in good health. Some clones in this sample may be carry-over from other donors' samples. The CDR3 runs from the conserved cysteine through the conserved F or W. The order of the fields is V gene, J gene, CDR3 protein.

v_call: TRBV6-6; j_call: TRBJ2-2; cdr3_aa: CASSYPGLGDAGELFF
v_call: TRBV4-3; j_call: TRBJ2-1; cdr3_aa: CASSQDPAGGYNEQFF
v_call: TRBV5-1; j_call: TRBJ2-5; cdr3_aa: CASSFGGGGETQYF
v_call: TRBV4-1; j_call: TRBJ2-1; cdr3_aa: CASSLDTLANEQFF
v_call: TRBV11-2; j_call: TRBJ1-2; cdr3_aa: CASSFRLANYGYTF
v_call: TRBV7-6; j_call: TRBJ2-2; cdr3_aa: CASGSNRDSNTGELFF
v_call: TRBV7-9; j_call: TRBJ2-5; cdr3_aa: CASSFGGSALETQYF
v_call: TRBV29-1; j_call: TRBJ2-2; cdr3_aa: CSVQKRTGGELFF
v_call: TRBV18; j_call: .; cdr3_aa: CASSPPSGSTYEQYF
v_call: TRBV5-6; j_call: TRBJ2-7; cdr3_aa: CASSFLGTNSYEQYF
v_call: TRBV28; j_call: TRBJ2-7; cdr3_aa: CATEGQGASYEQYF
v_call: TRBV28; j_call: TRBJ2-7; cdr3_aa: CAAKGVRSYEQYF
v_call: TRBV7-7; j_call: TRBJ2-3; cdr3_aa: CASSERTGSTDTQYF
v_call: TRBV6-5; j_call: TRBJ1-4; cdr3_aa: CASSYYRVGEKLFF
v_call: TRBV5-1; j_call: TRBJ2-7; cdr3_aa: CASSPDRGGGNTYEQYF
v_call: TRBV12-5; j_call: TRBJ1-2; cdr3_aa: CASAYQGAHGYTF
v_call: TRBV28; j_call: TRBJ2-7; cdr3_aa: CASSDHSYEQYF
v_call: TRBV6-1; j_call: TRBJ2-7; cdr3_aa: CASSEGLAGEYKQYF
v_call: TRBV9; j_call: TRBJ2-1; cdr3_aa: CASSAGRDNEQFF
v_call: TRBV6-1; j_call: TRBJ1-6; cdr3_aa: CASSEITLRGLDNSPLHF
v_call: TRBV30; j_call: TRBJ1-1; cdr3_aa: CAWSGDTNTEAFF
v_call: TRBV5-1; j_call: TRBJ2-7; cdr3_aa: CASSGDRVAYEQYF
v_call: TRBV19; j_call: TRBJ1-2; cdr3_aa: CASSSPGINYGYTF
v_call: TRBV5-1; j_call: TRBJ2-1; cdr3_aa: CASSLGRRPAGGQNEQFF
v_call: TRBV9; j_call: TRBJ2-7; cdr3_aa: CASSVAGDGYYEQYF
v_call: TRBV27; j_call: TRBJ2-7; cdr3_aa: CASSRGYEQYF
v_call: TRBV4-3; j_call: TRBJ2-3; cdr3_aa: CASSQVTGPTDTQYF
v_call: TRBV7-3; j_call: TRBJ2-5; cdr3_aa: CASSPGTGLETQYF
v_call: TRBV6-4; j_call: TRBJ2-6; cdr3_aa: CASSDSGSGANVLTF
v_call: TRBV30; j_call: TRBJ2-5; cdr3_aa: CAWSGDRRETQYF
v_call: TRBV28; j_call: .; cdr3_aa: CASTLNTYEQYF
v_call: TRBV28; j_call: TRBJ2-3; cdr3_aa: CASRPRRERGDTQYF
v_call: TRBV14; j_call: TRBJ2-7; cdr3_aa: CASSATGGSYEQYF
v_call: TRBV10-2; j_call: TRBJ2-7; cdr3_aa: CASNDQGQSGEQYF
v_call: TRBV19; j_call: TRBJ1-3; cdr3_aa: CASSDRGDSNTIYF
v_call: TRBV7-2; j_call: TRBJ1-5; cdr3_aa: CASSLQSGGGQPQHF
v_call: TRBV29-1; j_call: TRBJ1-5; cdr3_aa: CSVATGRGNNQPQHF
v_call: TRBV6-1; j_call: TRBJ2-7; cdr3_aa: CASSDVGLAVPEQYF
v_call: TRBV28; j_call: TRBJ1-2; cdr3_aa: CASSTGNILYGYTF
v_call: TRBV6-5; j_call: TRBJ2-3; cdr3_aa: CASSSVFAGESDTQYF